This TCR beta chain was captured in a study of T cell clonality in common variable immunodeficiency. Study-level findings and limits: What drives increased CVID clonality needs T cell subpopulation sequencing. TCRbeta clonality was increased in CVID versus healthy controls. Reportedly, TCR beta sequences from common variable immunodeficiency showed fewer deletions and N-nucleotide insertions.

The CDR3 runs to 13 residues. Germline V gene lookup returns CDR1 SGHTA and CDR2 FQGNSA. Worth noting for this clone: Antigen specificity is unknown. The CDR3 extends 3 residues past the end of the read, so its final part is completed from the germline J gene.

CVID and control samples used equivalent genomic DNA input. Profiling relied on immunoSEQ multiplex PCR, and the TCRdb table lists in-frame clones only, not all of them. The sample shows about 55,000 clones, none of them appearing just once. This rearrangement joins TRBV7-2 to TRBJ1-2, with D tentatively TRBD1 (5 bases). The sample taken for sequencing was peripheral blood mononuclear cells. This TCR came from a person aged 18 to 70 in good health. The CDR3 is CASSLGQNNDYTF. The sequenced CDR3 bases are TGTGCCAGCAGCTTAGGACAGAACAATGAC.